This TCR beta chain was found in a study of control samples from healthy donors and cancer patients. The V and J ends lost 5 bases and 0 bases respectively, with 11 bases between them. This CDR3 region has 15 residues. Per germline, CDR1 LNHNV and CDR2 YYDKDF (reference sequence). Method: immunoSEQ multiplex PCR; TCRdb's copy keeps in-frame clones and lacks some. Of 100,000 to 150,000 clones in the sample, 80% to 95% were seen once. This sequence originates from a man older than 75 with head and neck cancer. What was sequenced was PBMCs. This chain joins TRBV15 and TRBJ1-3; D gene uncertain. The CDR3 sequence is CATSEGLVSGNTIYF. In DNA, the CDR3 is TGTGCCACCAGCGAAGGACTGGTCTCTGGAAACACCATATATTTT.